A selection of T cell receptor beta chains follows, all from one sample in a study of T cells in Graves' hyperthyroidism and ophthalmopathy. Each CDR3 protein is one row after TCRdb ran MiXCR on the multiplex PCR reads. This table holds hundreds of thousands of distinct CDR3 sequences, about 45% found once. What was sequenced was peripheral blood or thyroid tissue (not recorded which). The receptor set was obtained from an adult man with Graves' disease, either hyperthyroidism or ophthalmopathy (not recorded which). Each CDR3 is given with its conserved first and last residue. Fields, in order: CDR3 length, D gene, J gene, V gene, clone size, CDR3 protein, CDR3 DNA. D genes are given only for firm matches. Not every row has a clone size; where given, it reads once, few, many or a size class.

len: 12
d_gene: -
j_gene: TRBJ1-2
v_gene: TRBV12-3/TRBV12-4
abundance: many
CDR3aa: CASSLRGGGYTF
CDR3nt: TGTGCCAGCAGTTTAAGGGGAGGAGGCTACACCTTC

len: 12
d_gene: TRBD1
j_gene: TRBJ1-5
v_gene: TRBV29-1
abundance: -
CDR3aa: CSVGQGGHPQHF
CDR3nt: TGCAGCGTTGGACAGGGAGGGCATCCCCAGCATTTT

len: 11
d_gene: TRBD1
j_gene: TRBJ1-1
v_gene: TRBV29-1
abundance: -
CDR3aa: CSADRVREAFF
CDR3nt: TGCAGCGCGGACAGGGTTCGTGAAGCTTTCTTT

len: 15
d_gene: TRBD1
j_gene: TRBJ1-1
v_gene: TRBV6-6
abundance: -
CDR3aa: CASRGQLLMNTEAFF
CDR3nt: TGTGCCAGCAGGGGACAGCTCCTTATGAACACTGAAGCTTTCTTT

len: 16
d_gene: -
j_gene: TRBJ1-2
v_gene: TRBV5-1
abundance: -
CDR3aa: CASSLAPSTGPGGYTF
CDR3nt: TGCGCCAGCAGCTTGGCTCCCTCGACAGGTCCGGGAGGCTACACCTTC

len: 13
d_gene: -
j_gene: TRBJ1-1
v_gene: TRBV12-3/TRBV12-4
abundance: -
CDR3aa: CASSLAPNIEAFF
CDR3nt: TGTGCCAGCAGTTTAGCGCCGAACATTGAAGCTTTCTTT

len: 14
d_gene: -
j_gene: TRBJ2-5
v_gene: TRBV6-5
abundance: -
CDR3aa: CASSSKTAVETQYF
CDR3nt: TGTGCCAGCAGTTCCAAGACAGCCGTCGAGACCCAGTACTTC

len: 14
d_gene: -
j_gene: TRBJ1-1
v_gene: TRBV2
abundance: -
CDR3aa: CASSGGTLIPEAFF
CDR3nt: TGTGCCAGCAGTGGGGGGACCCTTATTCCGGAAGCTTTCTTT

len: 14
d_gene: -
j_gene: TRBJ2-7
v_gene: TRBV29-1
abundance: once
CDR3aa: CSVEVGAGSYEQYF
CDR3nt: TGCAGCGTTGAAGTCGGGGCGGGTTCCTACGAGCAGTACTTC

len: 14
d_gene: TRBD1
j_gene: TRBJ1-1
v_gene: TRBV20-1
abundance: few
CDR3aa: CSAADRRMNTEAFF
CDR3nt: TGCAGTGCTGCGGACAGGCGCATGAACACTGAAGCTTTCTTT

len: 15
d_gene: TRBD2
j_gene: TRBJ2-3
v_gene: TRBV29-1
abundance: -
CDR3aa: CSVVKTSGSADTQYF
CDR3nt: TGCAGCGTTGTAAAGACTAGCGGGAGTGCAGATACGCAGTATTTT

len: 12
d_gene: -
j_gene: TRBJ2-7
v_gene: TRBV15
abundance: -
CDR3aa: CATSRWGSEQYF
CDR3nt: TGTGCCACCAGCAGATGGGGGAGTGAGCAGTACTTC

len: 11
d_gene: -
j_gene: TRBJ2-7
v_gene: TRBV20-1
abundance: -
CDR3aa: CSLGSTYEQYF
CDR3nt: TGCAGTTTGGGTTCTACCTACGAGCAGTACTTC

len: 14
d_gene: -
j_gene: TRBJ2-2
v_gene: TRBV10-3
abundance: many
CDR3aa: CAISETGVTGELFF
CDR3nt: TGTGCCATCAGTGAGACGGGGGTAACCGGGGAGCTGTTTTTT

len: 14
d_gene: TRBD1
j_gene: TRBJ1-1
v_gene: TRBV20-1
abundance: -
CDR3aa: CSARDTDRGRGAFF
CDR3nt: TGCAGTGCTAGAGATACGGACAGGGGGCGAGGAGCTTTCTTT